This T cell receptor (beta chain) was profiled in a study of T cell changes during pregnancy in multiple sclerosis. The method was immunoSEQ multiplex PCR; TCRdb's version includes in-frame clones alone and lacks a portion of them. The table records roughly 60,000 clones, roughly 91% of them present only once. The length of the CDR3 is 16 residues. With V trimmed by 3 bases and J by 5 bases, 5 bases remained unmatched. Germline CDR1 and CDR2: SGDLS and YYNGEE. The chain couples TRBV9 to TRBJ2-5, with TRBD2 matching over 15 bases. The source material was peripheral blood, sampled in the second trimester of pregnancy. The sequence derives from a female donor in good health, enrolled as a control in a pregnancy study. The DNA of the CDR3 is TGTGCCAGCAGCGAAGGGACTAGCGGGGGGCTGGAGACCCAGTACTTC. Translated, it gives CASSEGTSGGLETQYF. Drawing the rest from reference TRBV9 and TRBJ2-5, the complete variable domain is DSGVTQTPKHLITATGQRVTLRCSPRSGDLSVYWYQQSLDQGLQFLIQYYNGEERAKGNILERFSAQQFPDLHSELNLSSLELGDSALYFCASSEGTSGGLETQYFGPGTRLLVL.